Detailed here is one TCR beta chain. The data originate from a study of cytotoxic CD8 clonotypes in ibrutinib-treated CLL. The CDR3 spans 15 residues. The germline V gene encodes CDR1 KGHSH and CDR2 LQKENI. V dropped 2 bases and J dropped 6 bases, with 14 bases sitting between them. Genomic DNA in an amount of approximately 2.2 micrograms was extracted from cryopreserved PBMCs and used for the preparation of TCR beta libraries. The data were produced by immunoSEQ multiplex PCR, yet TCRdb's version contains in-frame clones alone and is incomplete. The sample carries approximately 330,000 clones, roughly 85% recorded once.

The rearrangement links TRBV18 to TRBJ2-1, with D perhaps TRBD2 (6 bases). The TCR comes from a human donor with chronic lymphocytic leukemia. The source material was PBMCs, sampled before ibrutinib treatment. CDR3 nucleotides: TGTGCCAGCTCACCAGTGAAGCGGGCCGCCAATGAGCAGTTCTTC. Amino acids: CASSPVKRAANEQFF.